These 26 T cell receptor beta chains originate from one sample sequenced in a study of blood T cell repertoires in COVID-19. Here immunoSEQ multiplex PCR was the method, and the copy in TCRdb shows in-frame clones only, minus some. The top ten clones hold roughly 8.1% of a sample with about 180,000 clones, around 80% of them seen once. The sequencing input was peripheral blood. The source of these receptors is an older woman with acute or convalescent COVID-19.

This clone was found once. The rearrangement joins TRBV19 to TRBJ1-1; weak D call: TRBD1 (5 bases). V lost 3 bases and J lost 7, with 18 bases in between. The germline V gene has CDR1 LNHDA and CDR2 SQIVND (reference sequence). CDR3 length: 15 residues. The CDR3 DNA is TGTGCCAGTAGTATCCCAGGGACTCACCAAGTTGAAGCTTTCTTT. Residues: CASSIPGTHQVEAFF.

This clone has just a few counts. This chain uses TRBV19 with TRBJ1-1; 8 bases are shared with TRBD1. With 5 bases clipped from V and 1 base from J, the junction kept 6 bases outside the gene matches. Germline V gene data show CDR1 as LNHDA and CDR2 as SQIVND (reference sequence). The CDR3 is 15 amino acids. The CDR3 here is CASSVHQGANTEAFF. CDR3 bases: TGTGCCAGTAGTGTCCATCAGGGGGCGAACACTGAAGCTTTCTTT.

The chain employs TRBV19 and TRBJ2-5, with D maybe TRBD1 (6 bases). The V gene's germline CDR1 is LNHDA and CDR2 SQIVND (reference sequence). The CDR3 has 14 amino acids. V lost 5 bases and J 7 bases, leaving 17 bases between the germline ends. Here the CDR3 DNA reads TGTGCCAGTAGTCCCCCCGGCAGGGGCATGACCCAGTACTTC. This gives the protein CASSPPGRGMTQYF.

The gene calls are TRBV12-3 or TRBV12-4 and TRBJ2-5; D remains unclear. The CDR3 contains 13 residues. Trimming left V 3 bases short and J 8 bases short, with 13 bases between. The CDR3 spells CASSFGLLSTQYF. The CDR3 nucleotides are TGTGCCAGCAGTTTTGGGCTCCTCAGTACCCAGTACTTC.

This clone appeared a few times. This CDR3 is CASSLFRGQGLVSSNQPQHF. The CDR3 DNA is TGTGCCAGCAGTTTATTCCGCGGACAGGGACTTGTATCGAGCAATCAGCCCCAGCATTTT. The J gene is TRBJ1-5, the V gene TRBV28; 8 nucleotides align to TRBD1. V was clipped by 1 base and J by 1 base; unmatched bases: 15. Germline CDR1 MDHEN, CDR2 SYDVKM. CDR3 length: 20 residues. The whole variable domain, filled in from reference TRBV28 and TRBJ1-5, reads DVKVTQSSRYLVKRTGEKVFLECVQDMDHENMFWYRQDPGLGLRLIYFSYDVKMKEKGDIPEGYSVSREKKERFSLILESASTNQTSMYLCASSLFRGQGLVSSNQPQHFGDGTRLSIL.

The gene calls are TRBV28 and TRBJ1-6, with D perhaps matching TRBD1 (6 bases). The CDR3 covers 15 residues. CDR1 and CDR2 (germline): MDHEN, SYDVKM. The germline V and J ends were trimmed by 6 bases and 9 bases, with 18 bases remaining between them. The CDR3 protein is CASRPAEGVGSPLHF. The DNA of the CDR3 is TGTGCCAGCAGACCCGCCGAGGGGGTAGGTTCACCCCTCCACTTT.

This clone appeared a single time. V usage is TRBV15 and J usage is TRBJ2-2; D is possibly TRBD2 (5 bases). Trimming removed 5 bases from V and 4 bases from J, with 14 bases in between. From germline, CDR1 is LNHNV and CDR2 YYDKDF (reference sequence). The CDR3 is made up of 15 amino acids. CDR3 region: CATSPRRLGTGELFF. As DNA, the CDR3 is TGTGCCACCAGCCCGCGGAGGTTGGGCACCGGGGAGCTGTTTTTT.

The chain joins TRBV27 to TRBJ2-7, with a possible D match to TRBD1 (5 bases). Germline V gives CDR1 MNHEY, CDR2 SMNVEV (reference sequence). The CDR3 runs to 15 residues. The V gene lost 0 bases and the J gene lost 3 bases, with 12 bases spanning the gap. This CDR3 is CASSLSQGLGYEQYF. The DNA of the CDR3 is TGTGCCAGCAGTTTATCGCAGGGATTGGGCTACGAGCAGTACTTC.

This clone appeared a few times. The chain carries TRBV18 and TRBJ2-7; the D gene is possibly TRBD2 (5 bases). The V end lost 3 bases, the J end lost 6 bases, and 12 bases lay between the germline ends. Germline lookup yields CDR1 KGHSH and CDR2 LQKENI. The CDR3 is 13 amino acids. The CDR3 DNA reads TGTGCCAGCTCACCTGATCTCGCGGGCGAGCAGTACTTC. It encodes CASSPDLAGEQYF.

The V gene is TRBV11-3, the J gene TRBJ2-1, with a tentative D call TRBD2 (6 bases). V was clipped by 1 base and J by 9 bases, with 10 bases between them. Per the germline V gene, CDR1 is SGHNT and CDR2 is YENEEA. The CDR3 consists of 13 residues. The CDR3 is CASSLASASEQFF. The CDR3 nucleotides read TGTGCCAGCAGCTTAGCTAGCGCGAGTGAGCAGTTCTTC.

The chain uses TRBV5-4 and TRBJ2-1; D gene ambiguous. Trimming removed 0 bases at V and 9 bases at J, with 4 bases between. Germline V lookup: CDR1 SGHNT, CDR2 YYREEE (reference sequence). The CDR3 has 11 amino acids. The CDR3 here is CASSLGGEQFF. Written as DNA, the CDR3 is TGTGCCAGCAGCTTGGGAGGTGAGCAGTTCTTC.

This sequence joins TRBV30 and TRBJ1-6; D remains ambiguous. V shed 0 bases and J shed 7 bases, with 10 bases lying between them. CDR1 is GTSNPN and CDR2 is SVGIG in the germline V gene (reference sequence). The CDR3 contains 14 residues. CDR3: CAWSVQLGNSPLHF. CDR3 coding DNA: TGTGCCTGGAGTGTACAACTAGGAAATTCACCCCTCCACTTT.

The rearrangement uses TRBV30 and TRBJ2-7; 7 nucleotides align to TRBD1. V dropped 1 base and J dropped 3; count of bases not matched to a gene: 6. Germline CDR1 reads GTSNPN; CDR2 reads SVGIG (reference sequence). The CDR3 has 14 amino acids. The CDR3 coding sequence is TGTGCCTGGAGTGACAGGGGTTACGGCTACGAGCAGTACTTC. Residues: CAWSDRGYGYEQYF.

The genes are TRBV24-1 and TRBJ1-1; a weak D match, TRBD1 (6 bases). The germline V gene has CDR1 KGHDR and CDR2 SFDVKD. This CDR3 contains 14 residues. V was pared by 9 bases and J by 0 bases, with 13 bases between. The CDR3 sequence is CATHSGTLNTEAFF. The CDR3 bases are TGTGCCACCCACTCCGGGACACTGAACACTGAAGCTTTCTTT.

This rearrangement joins TRBV2 to TRBJ2-7; 9 positions agree with TRBD1. The J segment lost 2 bases and the V segment lost 6 bases, leaving 11 bases of the junction unmatched. The germline V gene has CDR1 SNHLY and CDR2 FYNNEI. The CDR3 length is 16 residues. The CDR3 reads CASSKGWGQGPYEQYF. CDR3 nucleotides: TGTGCCAGCAGCAAGGGGTGGGGACAGGGTCCCTACGAGCAGTACTTC.

The rearrangement joins TRBV2 to TRBJ1-5; tentative D call: TRBD1 (5 bases). Trimming removed 11 bases from V and 2 bases from J, with 19 bases in between. In germline, CDR1 is SNHLY, CDR2 FYNNEI. This CDR3 region has 15 residues. CDR3: CAASQGRAGNQPQHF. CDR3 DNA: TGTGCCGCCTCCCAGGGCAGGGCTGGCAATCAGCCCCAGCATTTT.

The V call is TRBV20-1, the J call TRBJ1-2; D gene uncertain. Trimming cost V 3 bases and J 3 bases, with 14 bases left between them. Germline CDR1 DFQATT, CDR2 SNEGSKA (reference sequence). The CDR3 runs to 14 residues. The CDR3 DNA reads as TGCAGTGCTAGTTTGGAGGGTTCGTACTATGGCTACACCTTC. Its translation is CSASLEGSYYGYTF.

This sequence joins TRBV5-5 and TRBJ2-7, with D tentatively TRBD2 (6 bases). The CDR3 totals 15 residues. CDR1 is SGHKS and CDR2 is YYEKEE in the germline V gene (reference sequence). V shed 3 bases and J shed 0 bases, with 13 bases lying between them. CDR3 DNA sequence: TGTGCCAGCAGCTGGGATTTAGCGGCCTCCTACGAGCAGTACTTC. It encodes CASSWDLAASYEQYF.

J is TRBJ1-2 and V is TRBV29-1; 9 positions agree with TRBD1. This CDR3 is built from 15 residues. Per the germline V gene, CDR1 is SQVTM and CDR2 is ANQGSEA. The J segment lost 6 bases and the V segment lost 1 base, leaving 9 bases of the junction unmatched. CDR3 DNA: TGCAGCGTTGAAGTTCTAGGGACAGGGACCGATGGCTACACCTTC. Its protein product is CSVEVLGTGTDGYTF.

This clone was detected a few times. The chain links TRBV7-8 to TRBJ1-2; no clear D. There are 14 residues in the CDR3. Trimming stripped 1 base from V and 4 bases from J, with 10 bases between. CDR1 is SGHVS and CDR2 is FQNEAQ in the germline V gene. The CDR3 reads CASSLGEFFYGYTF. CDR3 nucleotide sequence: TGTGCCAGCAGCTTAGGCGAGTTCTTCTATGGCTACACCTTC.

In this sample, this clone turned up a few times. The chain combines TRBV24-1 with TRBJ2-3, with D possibly being TRBD2 (6 bases). V was cut by 5 bases and J by 6 bases, with 11 bases left in between. The CDR3 totals 13 residues. The germline V gene encodes CDR1 KGHDR and CDR2 SFDVKD. CDR3 in DNA: TGTGCCACCAGTGGGCGGAGGGGCGATACGCAGTATTTT. Residues: CATSGRRGDTQYF.

J is TRBJ2-1 and V is TRBV28, with 9 bases that match TRBD1. The V gene's germline CDR1 is MDHEN and CDR2 SYDVKM. The J segment lost 5 bases and the V segment lost 1 base, leaving 9 bases of the junction unmatched. The CDR3 is 17 residues long. DNA of the CDR3: TGTGCCAGCAGTTTATACCCAACAGGGGGCGCTAACAATGAGCAGTTCTTC. It translates to CASSLYPTGGANNEQFF.

This clone was seen only once. This sequence joins TRBV9 and TRBJ1-2; a weak D match, TRBD1 (6 bases). The CDR3 consists of 12 residues. Germline assignment: CDR1 SGDLS and CDR2 YYNGEE. Trimming shortened V by 3 bases and J by 6 bases, and 9 bases separated the two germline ends. The CDR3 DNA follows: TGTGCCAGCAGCGCACAGGGAAATGGCTACACCTTC. Translation: CASSAQGNGYTF.

The V and J genes are TRBV5-8 and TRBJ2-1, with TRBD1 identical over 8 bases. With V trimmed by 2 bases and J by 4 bases, 2 bases remained unmatched. Germline-derived CDR1 and CDR2 are SGHTS and YDEGEE. The CDR3 totals 14 residues. CDR3 loop: CASSFRGRYNEQFF. In DNA form, the CDR3 reads TGTGCCAGCAGCTTCAGGGGGCGGTACAATGAGCAGTTCTTC.

The V call is TRBV5-8, the J call TRBJ2-3, with 10 bases fitting TRBD2. CDR3 size: 17 residues. V was clipped by 0 bases and J by 3 bases; unmatched bases: 7. CDR1 is SGHTS and CDR2 is YDEGEE in the germline V gene. In nucleotides, the CDR3 is TGTGCCAGCAGCTTGGCAGCGGCTAGCGGGAGTACAGATACGCAGTATTTT. Protein: CASSLAAASGSTDTQYF. Based on the CDR3 plus reference TRBV5-8 and TRBJ2-3, the full variable domain is EAGVTQSPTHLIKTRGQQATLRCSPISGHTSVYWYQQALGLGLQFLLWYDEGEERNRGNFPPRFSGRQFPNYSSELNVNALELEDSALYLCASSLAAASGSTDTQYFGPGTRLTVL.

The chain employs TRBV5-1 and TRBJ2-7; TRBD1 matches 9 bases. Germline trimming cut 1 base from V and 3 bases from J; bases unmatched to any gene: 5. The CDR3 sequence is 15 residues long. CDR1 is SGHRS, CDR2 YFSETQ, per germline. In DNA, the CDR3 is TGCGCCAGCAGCTTGACGGGACAGGGTAACTACGAGCAGTACTTC. Translating it yields CASSLTGQGNYEQYF.